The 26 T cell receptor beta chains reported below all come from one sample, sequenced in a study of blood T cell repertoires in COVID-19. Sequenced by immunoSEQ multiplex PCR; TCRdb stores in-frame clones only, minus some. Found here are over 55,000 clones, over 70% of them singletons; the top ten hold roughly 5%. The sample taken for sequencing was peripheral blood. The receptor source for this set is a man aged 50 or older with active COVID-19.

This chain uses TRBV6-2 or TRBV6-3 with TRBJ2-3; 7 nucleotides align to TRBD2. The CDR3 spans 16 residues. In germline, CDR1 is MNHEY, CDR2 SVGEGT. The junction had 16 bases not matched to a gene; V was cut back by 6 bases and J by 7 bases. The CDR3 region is CASSPSWGRAANTQYF. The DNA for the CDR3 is TGTGCCAGCAGCCCATCCTGGGGGAGGGCCGCTAATACGCAGTATTTT.

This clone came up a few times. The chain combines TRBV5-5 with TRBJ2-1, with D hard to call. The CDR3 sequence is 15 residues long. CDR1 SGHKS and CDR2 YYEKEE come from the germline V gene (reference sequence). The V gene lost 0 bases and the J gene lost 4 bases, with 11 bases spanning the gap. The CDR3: CASSLARREYNEQFF. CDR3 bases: TGTGCCAGCAGCTTGGCCAGGCGCGAGTACAATGAGCAGTTCTTC.

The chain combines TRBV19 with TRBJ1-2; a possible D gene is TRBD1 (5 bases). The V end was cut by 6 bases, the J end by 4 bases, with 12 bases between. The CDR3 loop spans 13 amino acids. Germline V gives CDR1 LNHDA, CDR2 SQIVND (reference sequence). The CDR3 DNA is TGTGCCAGTAGGTCCACAGGCCTCTATGGCTACACCTTC. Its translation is CASRSTGLYGYTF.

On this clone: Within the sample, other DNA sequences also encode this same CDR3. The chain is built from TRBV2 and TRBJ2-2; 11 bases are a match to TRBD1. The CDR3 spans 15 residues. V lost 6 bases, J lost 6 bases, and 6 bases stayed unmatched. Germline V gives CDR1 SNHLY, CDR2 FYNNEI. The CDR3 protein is CASRIGTGGPGELFF. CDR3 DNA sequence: TGTGCCAGCAGGATCGGGACAGGGGGTCCCGGGGAGCTGTTTTTT.

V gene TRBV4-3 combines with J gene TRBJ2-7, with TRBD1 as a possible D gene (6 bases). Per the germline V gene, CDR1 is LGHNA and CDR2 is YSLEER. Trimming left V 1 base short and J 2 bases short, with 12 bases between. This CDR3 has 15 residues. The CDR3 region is CASSQGWTAAYEQYF. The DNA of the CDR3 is TGCGCCAGCAGCCAAGGATGGACAGCCGCCTACGAGCAGTACTTC.

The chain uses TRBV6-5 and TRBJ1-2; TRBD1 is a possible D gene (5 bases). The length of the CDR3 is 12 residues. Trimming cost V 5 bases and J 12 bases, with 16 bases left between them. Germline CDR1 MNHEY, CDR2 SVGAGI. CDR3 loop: CASSLRGGSHTF. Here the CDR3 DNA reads TGTGCCAGCAGTCTCCGGGGGGGTTCCCACACCTTC.

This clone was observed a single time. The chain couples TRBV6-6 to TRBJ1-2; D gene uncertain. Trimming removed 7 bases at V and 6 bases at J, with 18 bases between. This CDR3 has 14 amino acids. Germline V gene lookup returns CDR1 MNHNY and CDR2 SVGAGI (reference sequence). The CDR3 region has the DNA TGTGCCAGCACTGAGGGATGGGTCCACCATGGCTACACCTTC. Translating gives CASTEGWVHHGYTF.

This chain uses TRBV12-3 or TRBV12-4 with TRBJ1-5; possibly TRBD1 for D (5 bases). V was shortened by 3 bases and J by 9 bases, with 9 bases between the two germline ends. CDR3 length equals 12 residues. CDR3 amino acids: CASSFDDRPQHF. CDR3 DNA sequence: TGTGCCAGCAGTTTTGACGACAGGCCCCAGCATTTT.

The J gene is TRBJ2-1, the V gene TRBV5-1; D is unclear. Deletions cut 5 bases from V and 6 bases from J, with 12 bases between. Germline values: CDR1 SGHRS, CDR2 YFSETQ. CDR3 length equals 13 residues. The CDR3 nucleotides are TGCGCCAGCAGTACCATAGATCTCAATGAGCAGTTCTTC. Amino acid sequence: CASSTIDLNEQFF.

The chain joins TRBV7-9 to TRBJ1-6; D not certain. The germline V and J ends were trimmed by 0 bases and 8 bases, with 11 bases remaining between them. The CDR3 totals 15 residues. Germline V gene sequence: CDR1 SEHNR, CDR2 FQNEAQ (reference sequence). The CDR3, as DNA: TGTGCCAGCAGCTTAGCGGTAACGGCGGATTCACCCCTCCACTTT. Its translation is CASSLAVTADSPLHF.

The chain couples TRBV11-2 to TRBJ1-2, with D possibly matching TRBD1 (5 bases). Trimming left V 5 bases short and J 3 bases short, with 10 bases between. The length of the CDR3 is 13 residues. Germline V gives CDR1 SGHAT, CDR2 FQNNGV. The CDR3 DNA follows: TGTGCCAGCAGCCGTGACAGAGACTATGGCTACACCTTC. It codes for CASSRDRDYGYTF.

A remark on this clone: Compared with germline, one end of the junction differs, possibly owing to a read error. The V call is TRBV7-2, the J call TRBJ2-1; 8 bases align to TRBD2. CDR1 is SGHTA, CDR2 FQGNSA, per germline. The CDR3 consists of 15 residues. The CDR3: CASSLGGGNYKEQFF. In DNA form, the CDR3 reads TGTGCCAGCAGCTTAGGCGGGGGGAACTACAAAGAGCAGTTCTTC.

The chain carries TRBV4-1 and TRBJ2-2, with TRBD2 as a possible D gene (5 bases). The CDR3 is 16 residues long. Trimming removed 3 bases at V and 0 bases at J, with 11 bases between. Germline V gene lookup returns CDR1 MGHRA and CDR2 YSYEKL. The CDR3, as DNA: TGCGCCAGCAGCCAGCGGCTAGCCTCGAACACCGGGGAGCTGTTTTTT. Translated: CASSQRLASNTGELFF.

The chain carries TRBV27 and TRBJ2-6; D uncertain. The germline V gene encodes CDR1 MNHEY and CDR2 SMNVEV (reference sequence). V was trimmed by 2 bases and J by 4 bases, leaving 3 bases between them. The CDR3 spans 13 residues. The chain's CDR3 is CASSLLGANVLTF. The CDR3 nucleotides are TGTGCCAGCAGTTTACTCGGGGCCAACGTCCTGACTTTC.

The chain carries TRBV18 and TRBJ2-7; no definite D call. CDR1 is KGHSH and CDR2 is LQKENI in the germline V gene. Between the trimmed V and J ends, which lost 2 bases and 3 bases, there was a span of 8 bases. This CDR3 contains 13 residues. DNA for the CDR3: TGTGCCAGCTCACCAGGGCTTAACTACGAGCAGTACTTC. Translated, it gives CASSPGLNYEQYF.

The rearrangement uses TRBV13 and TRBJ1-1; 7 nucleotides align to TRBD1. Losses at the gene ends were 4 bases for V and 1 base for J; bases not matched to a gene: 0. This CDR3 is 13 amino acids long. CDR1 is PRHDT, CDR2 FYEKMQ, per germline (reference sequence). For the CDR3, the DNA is TGTGCCAGCAGCTGGGACAGGAACACTGAAGCTTTCTTT. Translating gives CASSWDRNTEAFF.

CDR3 in amino acids: CASRGQVLSYNEQFF. Here the CDR3 DNA reads TGTGCCAGCAGGGGACAGGTCCTCTCCTACAATGAGCAGTTCTTC. The chain has TRBV6-5 and TRBJ2-1, with 8 bases matching TRBD1. Trimming took 6 bases from V and 0 from J; bases not matched to a gene: 4. CDR3 length equals 15 residues. Looked up from germline, CDR1 is MNHEY and CDR2 is SVGAGI.

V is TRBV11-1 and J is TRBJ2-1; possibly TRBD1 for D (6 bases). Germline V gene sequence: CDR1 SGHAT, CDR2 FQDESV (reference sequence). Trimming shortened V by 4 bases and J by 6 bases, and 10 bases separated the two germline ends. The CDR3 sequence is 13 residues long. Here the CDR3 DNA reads TGTGCCAGCAGCTACGGGACACCCAATGAGCAGTTCTTC. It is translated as CASSYGTPNEQFF. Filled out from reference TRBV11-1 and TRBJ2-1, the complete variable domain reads EAEVAQSPRYKITEKSQAVAFWCDPISGHATLYWYRQILGQGPELLVQFQDESVVDDSQLPKDRFSAERLKGVDSTLKIQPAELGDSAMYLCASSYGTPNEQFFGPGTRLTVL.

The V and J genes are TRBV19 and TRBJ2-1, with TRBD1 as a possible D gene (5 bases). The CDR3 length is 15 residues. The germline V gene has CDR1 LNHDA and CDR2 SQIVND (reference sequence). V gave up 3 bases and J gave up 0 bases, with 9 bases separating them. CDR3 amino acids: CASSMTESSYNEQFF. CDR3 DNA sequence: TGTGCCAGTAGTATGACAGAGAGCTCCTACAATGAGCAGTTCTTC.

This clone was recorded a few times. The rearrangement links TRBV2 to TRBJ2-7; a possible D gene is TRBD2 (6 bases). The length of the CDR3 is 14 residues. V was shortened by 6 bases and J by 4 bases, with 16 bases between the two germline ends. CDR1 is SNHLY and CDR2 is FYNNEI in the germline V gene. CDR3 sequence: CASRTDGSVYEQYF. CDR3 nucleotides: TGTGCCAGCAGGACAGACGGGAGTGTGTACGAGCAGTACTTC. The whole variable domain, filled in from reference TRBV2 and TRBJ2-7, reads EPEVTQTPSHQVTQMGQEVILRCVPISNHLYFYWYRQILGQKVEFLVSFYNNEISEKSEIFDDQFSVERPDGSNFTLKIRSTKLEDSAMYFCASRTDGSVYEQYFGPGTRLTVT.

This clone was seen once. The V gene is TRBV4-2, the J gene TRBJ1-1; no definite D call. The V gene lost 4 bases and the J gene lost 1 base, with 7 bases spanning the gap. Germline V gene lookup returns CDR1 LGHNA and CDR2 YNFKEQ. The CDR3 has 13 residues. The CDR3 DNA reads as TGTGCCAGCAGCCGGAGGCAGAACACTGAAGCTTTCTTT. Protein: CASSRRQNTEAFF.

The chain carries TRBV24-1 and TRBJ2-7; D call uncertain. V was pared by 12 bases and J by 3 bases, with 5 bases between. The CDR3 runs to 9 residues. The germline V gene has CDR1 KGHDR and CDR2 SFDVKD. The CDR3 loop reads CAPHYEQYF. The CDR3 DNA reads TGTGCCCCCCACTACGAGCAGTACTTC.

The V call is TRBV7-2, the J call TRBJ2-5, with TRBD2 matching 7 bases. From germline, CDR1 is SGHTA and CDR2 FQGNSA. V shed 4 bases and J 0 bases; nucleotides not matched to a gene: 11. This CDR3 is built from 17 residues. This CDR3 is CASSWAPWEGHQETQYF. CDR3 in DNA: TGTGCCAGCAGCTGGGCTCCCTGGGAGGGGCACCAAGAGACCCAGTACTTC. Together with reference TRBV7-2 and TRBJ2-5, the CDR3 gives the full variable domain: GAGVSQSPSNKVTEKGKDVELRCDPISGHTALYWYRQSLGQGLEFLIYFQGNSAPDKSGLPSDRFSAERTGGSVSTLTIQRTQQEDSAVYLCASSWAPWEGHQETQYFGPGTRLLVL.

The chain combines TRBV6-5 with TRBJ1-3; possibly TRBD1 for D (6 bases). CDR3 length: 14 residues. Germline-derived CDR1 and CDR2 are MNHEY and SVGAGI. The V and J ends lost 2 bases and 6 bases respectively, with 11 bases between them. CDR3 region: CASSYGGGENTIYF. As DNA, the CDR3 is TGTGCCAGCAGTTACGGGGGCGGAGAAAACACCATATATTTT.

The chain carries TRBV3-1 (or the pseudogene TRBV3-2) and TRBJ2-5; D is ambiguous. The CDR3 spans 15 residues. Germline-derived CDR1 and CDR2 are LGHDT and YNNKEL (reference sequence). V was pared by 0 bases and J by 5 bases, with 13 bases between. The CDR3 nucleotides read TGTGCCAGCAGCCAAGATTACGAGGCCTGGGAGACCCAGTACTTC. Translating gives CASSQDYEAWETQYF.

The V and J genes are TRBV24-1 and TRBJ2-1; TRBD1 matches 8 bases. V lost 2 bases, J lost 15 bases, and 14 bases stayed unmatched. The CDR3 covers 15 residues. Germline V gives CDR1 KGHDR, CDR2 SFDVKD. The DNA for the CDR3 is TGTGCCACCAGTGATTCCCAGGGGGCAACTTCCCGGGCGTTCTTC. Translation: CATSDSQGATSRAFF.